The text below deals with one T cell receptor beta chain. The antigen is not known. This specimen comes from a study of T cells expressing NK-cell markers. Germline V gene lookup returns CDR1 SGHRS and CDR2 YFSETQ. CDR3 length equals 16 residues. Study outcomes and limitations: NKG2C+ dominant clonotypes from 5 to 7 donors made up roughly 1.0-7.0% of CD8+ T cells. Unclear, still, was the HCMV specificity of the expanded NKG2C+ T cell clones. In four donors, these clonotypes also led the CD3+CD56-NKG2C+ fraction.

For TCR beta, cDNA was produced by 5'RACE template switching with UMIs. TCRdb derives one entry per CDR3 protein from the 5' RACE reads, leaving out DNA. This listing includes fewer than 550,000 distinct CDR3 sequences. This rearrangement joins TRBV5-1 to TRBJ2-1; TCRdb proposes TRBD2, but this gene call is untestable without DNA. This TCR was sampled from a woman between 45 and 60 years old in good health. Sequencing was carried out using blood T cells: a sorted CD56 or NKG2C T cell subset, CD4+ or CD8+ T cells, or bulk PBMC T cells (not recorded which). CDR3 region: CASSWAGVPSGNEQFF.